This TCR beta chain emerged from a study of regulatory T cells in long-lasting Graves disease. This clonotype showed up many times. Germline V gene lookup returns CDR1 DFQATT and CDR2 SNEGSKA (reference sequence). The V and J ends lost 3 bases and 6 bases respectively, with 8 bases between them. The CDR3 runs to 11 residues. According to the study, TCR beta libraries were built with iRepertoire HTBI primers and CDR3-region Arm-PCR. TCRdb re-called the multiplex PCR reads through MiXCR, storing one row per CDR3 protein. The sample shows some 490,000 distinct CDR3 sequences, around 12% of them seen only once. Stated time point: newly diagnosed GD, antithyroid drugs for less than 3 months. Extracted RNA from PBMCs served as the source of the TCR library. An approximately 10-milliliter sample of peripheral blood was drawn into EDTA tubes. The data also belong to a second study, concerning T cells in Graves' hyperthyroidism and ophthalmopathy. Per that study: Not enrolled were patients with uncontrolled infection, other autoimmune disease, pregnancy or lactation.

Sequenced here: peripheral blood mononuclear cells (PBMCs), sampled at new diagnosis, from a patient treated with antithyroid drugs. This receptor was identified in a woman aged 25 to 39 with Graves disease. The J gene is TRBJ1-2, the V gene TRBV20-1; D not certain. The chain's CDR3 is CSARAPNGYTF. DNA of the CDR3: TGCAGTGCTAGGGCCCCCAATGGCTACACCTTC.